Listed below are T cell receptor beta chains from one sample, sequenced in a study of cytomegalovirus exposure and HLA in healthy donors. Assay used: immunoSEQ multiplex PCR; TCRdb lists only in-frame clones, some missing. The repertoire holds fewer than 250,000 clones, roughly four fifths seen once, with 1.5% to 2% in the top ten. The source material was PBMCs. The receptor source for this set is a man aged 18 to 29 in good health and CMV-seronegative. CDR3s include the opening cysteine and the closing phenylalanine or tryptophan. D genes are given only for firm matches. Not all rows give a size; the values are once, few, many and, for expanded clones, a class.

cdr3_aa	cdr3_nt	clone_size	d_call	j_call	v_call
CAWSVGPAGDYTF	TGTGCCTGGAGTGTTGGCCCGGCCGGGGACTACACCTTC	.	.	TRBJ1-2	TRBV30
CASSQEPGHWETQYF	TGCGCCAGCAGCCAAGAGCCAGGCCACTGGGAGACCCAGTACTTC	.	.	TRBJ2-5	TRBV4-3
CASSPGQGNTYNEQFF	TGTGCCAGCAGCCCAGGACAGGGAAATACCTACAATGAGCAGTTCTTC	.	TRBD1	TRBJ2-1	TRBV11-3
CASSSGTGGDSPLHF	TGTGCCAGCAGCTCCGGGACAGGGGGAGATTCACCCCTCCACTTT	.	TRBD1	TRBJ1-6	TRBV7-9
CASSDLQGYEQYF	TGCGCCAGCAGCGACTTACAGGGCTACGAGCAGTACTTC	.	.	TRBJ2-7	TRBV5-1
CASSQDLGGLGYTF	TGCGCCAGCAGCCAAGATCTCGGGGGGCTCGGCTACACCTTC	.	.	TRBJ1-2	TRBV4-3
CASSLGGVGNNEQFF	TGTGCCAGCAGCTTAGGGGGCGTTGGGAACAATGAGCAGTTCTTC	.	.	TRBJ2-1	TRBV7-6
CASSSSTRSHEQYF	TGTGCCAGCAGCTCTTCGACTAGAAGCCACGAGCAGTACTTC	few	.	TRBJ2-7	TRBV27
CASSLTSGGAKTDTQYF	TGTGCCAGCTCGCTTACTAGCGGGGGGGCGAAGACAGATACGCAGTATTTT	.	TRBD2	TRBJ2-3	TRBV18
CASSPDRGWTGELFF	TGTGCCAGCTCCCCGGACAGGGGTTGGACCGGGGAGCTGTTTTTT	.	TRBD1	TRBJ2-2	TRBV18
CASSVAASLNTEAFF	TGTGCCAGCAGCGTAGCCGCGAGCCTGAACACTGAAGCTTTCTTT	.	.	TRBJ1-1	TRBV9
CASRVRRQGARENQPQHF	TGTGCCAGTAGGGTACGTCGACAGGGGGCGCGGGAAAATCAGCCCCAGCATTTT	.	TRBD1	TRBJ1-5	TRBV19
CASSSGTGSYNEQFF	TGTGCCAGCAGCTCCGGGACAGGGTCCTACAATGAGCAGTTCTTC	.	TRBD1	TRBJ2-1	TRBV7-2
CASSQAGGITDTQYF	TGTGCCAGCAGCCAAGCGGGAGGGATTACAGATACGCAGTATTTT	.	TRBD2	TRBJ2-3	TRBV9
CASSLPGHPTQYF	TGTGCCAGCAGCTTACCGGGACATCCTACCCAGTACTTC	.	.	TRBJ2-5	TRBV11-3
CASYRWGGTEAFF	TGTGCCAGCTACAGATGGGGAGGCACTGAAGCTTTCTTT	.	.	TRBJ1-1	TRBV2
CASSPQLAHSTTYEQYF	TGTGCCAGCAGCCCCCAACTAGCCCACTCGACTACCTACGAGCAGTACTTC	.	.	TRBJ2-7	TRBV7-8
CASSFEGARDTEAFF	TGTGCCAGCAGCTTCGAGGGGGCTCGGGACACTGAAGCTTTCTTT	.	TRBD1	TRBJ1-1	TRBV5-4
CASGLVRQGSSYNSPLHF	TGTGCTAGTGGTTTGGTCCGACAGGGGAGCTCCTATAATTCACCCCTCCACTTT	.	TRBD1	TRBJ1-6	TRBV12-5
CASTTGTSLDTQYF	TGTGCCAGCACAACAGGGACTAGCTTGGATACGCAGTATTTT	.	TRBD2	TRBJ2-3	TRBV5-4
CASSQDSTSGRVREQYF	TGCGCCAGCAGCCAAGATTCGACTAGCGGGAGGGTAAGGGAGCAGTACTTC	few	TRBD2	TRBJ2-7	TRBV4-1
CAWGAGGIGSNTEAFF	TGTGCCTGGGGCGCCGGGGGGATTGGATCGAACACTGAAGCTTTCTTT	.	.	TRBJ1-1	TRBV30
CATSRDRSRGSTDTQYF	TGTGCCACCAGCAGAGATAGGTCCAGGGGGAGCACAGATACGCAGTATTTT	.	TRBD1	TRBJ2-3	TRBV15
CASSFRTGGSPLHF	TGTGCCAGCAGCTTTAGGACAGGGGGATCACCCCTCCACTTT	.	TRBD1	TRBJ1-6	TRBV7-9
CASSLEAGGVEQFF	TGTGCCAGCAGCTTGGAAGCTGGGGGCGTTGAGCAGTTCTTC	.	.	TRBJ2-1	TRBV7-2
CASGTSGGPIETQYF	TGTGCCAGCGGCACTAGCGGGGGGCCCATAGAGACCCAGTACTTC	few	TRBD2	TRBJ2-5	TRBV7-8
CASSLEGRGHDGYTF	TGTGCCAGCAGCTTAGAGGGCAGGGGGCACGATGGCTACACCTTC	.	TRBD1	TRBJ1-2	TRBV7-6
CASSPGATVTNYGYTF	TGTGCCAGCTCACCAGGCGCGACAGTTACTAACTATGGCTACACCTTC	few	.	TRBJ1-2	TRBV18
CASSLHTGEGSEAFF	TGCGCCAGCAGCCTACACACGGGGGAGGGGTCTGAAGCTTTCTTT	.	.	TRBJ1-1	TRBV4-1
CATTPGTGQTYEQYF	TGTGCCACAACCCCCGGGACCGGACAGACCTACGAGCAGTACTTC	.	.	TRBJ2-7	TRBV10-3
CASSYSGGNYEQYF	TGTGCCAGCAGTTACTCGGGAGGGAACTACGAGCAGTACTTC	.	TRBD2	TRBJ2-7	TRBV6-6
CASNQRRDRDNQPQHF	TGCGCCAGTAATCAAAGACGGGACAGGGACAATCAGCCCCAGCATTTT	.	TRBD1	TRBJ1-5	TRBV5-1
CASSFRLAGESSYEQYF	TGTGCCAGCAGCTTTAGGCTAGCGGGCGAATCCTCCTACGAGCAGTACTTC	.	TRBD2	TRBJ2-7	TRBV11-1
CASSGRGRADEQFF	TGCGCCAGCAGTGGTAGGGGGAGGGCCGATGAGCAGTTCTTC	.	.	TRBJ2-1	TRBV10-2
CASSGQGVNTEAFF	TGCGCCAGCAGCGGCCAGGGGGTGAACACTGAAGCTTTCTTT	.	TRBD1	TRBJ1-1	TRBV5-1
CASSASGGRETQYF	TGTGCCAGCAGCGCGTCAGGGGGACGGGAGACCCAGTACTTC	.	TRBD1	TRBJ2-5	TRBV11-2
CASSSGSGVGSSYNEQFF	TGTGCCAGCAGCTCGGGTAGCGGTGTCGGGAGCTCCTACAATGAGCAGTTCTTC	few	.	TRBJ2-1	TRBV7-2
CAISDLEGGNTDTQYF	TGTGCCATCAGTGACCTCGAGGGGGGGAACACAGATACGCAGTATTTT	.	.	TRBJ2-3	TRBV10-3
CASSLRKTNTEAFF	TGTGCCAGCAGCCTCAGAAAAACGAACACTGAAGCTTTCTTT	.	.	TRBJ1-1	TRBV6-5
CAISEIRDIYEQYF	TGTGCCATCAGTGAGATCCGGGACATCTACGAGCAGTACTTC	.	.	TRBJ2-7	TRBV10-3
CASSPTGTNTGELFF	TGTGCCAGCTCACCAACAGGGACGAACACCGGGGAGCTGTTTTTT	.	.	TRBJ2-2	TRBV18
CASSLTGTLSYEQYF	TGTGCCAGCAGCCTAACCGGGACACTGTCCTACGAGCAGTACTTC	.	.	TRBJ2-7	TRBV28
CASSALELVQETQYF	TGTGCCAGCAGTGCCCTAGAGTTAGTCCAAGAGACCCAGTACTTC	.	.	TRBJ2-5	TRBV25-1
CASSTRQSNQPQHF	TGTGCCAGCAGCACCAGACAGTCTAATCAGCCCCAGCATTTT	few	.	TRBJ1-5	TRBV7-2
CASSQRLAGGRDEQFF	TGTGCCAGCAGCCAACGACTAGCGGGAGGGCGCGATGAGCAGTTCTTC	.	TRBD2	TRBJ2-1	TRBV14
CSEFQGGNQPQHF	TGCAGCGAGTTTCAGGGGGGCAATCAGCCCCAGCATTTT	.	TRBD1	TRBJ1-5	TRBV29-1